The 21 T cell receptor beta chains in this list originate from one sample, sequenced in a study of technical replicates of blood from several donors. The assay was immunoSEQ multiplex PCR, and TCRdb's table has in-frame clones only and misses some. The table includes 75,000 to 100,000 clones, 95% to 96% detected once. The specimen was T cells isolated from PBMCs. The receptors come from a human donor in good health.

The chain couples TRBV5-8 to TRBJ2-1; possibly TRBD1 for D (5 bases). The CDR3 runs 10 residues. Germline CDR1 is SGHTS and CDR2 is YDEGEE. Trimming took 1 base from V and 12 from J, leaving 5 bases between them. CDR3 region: CASSLTGQFF. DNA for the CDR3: TGTGCCAGCAGCTTGACAGGGCAGTTCTTC.

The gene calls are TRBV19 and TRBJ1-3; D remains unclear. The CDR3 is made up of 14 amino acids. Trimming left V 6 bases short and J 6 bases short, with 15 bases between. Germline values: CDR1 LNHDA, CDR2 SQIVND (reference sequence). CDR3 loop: CASSLTGLTNTIYF. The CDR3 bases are TGTGCCAGTAGCCTAACGGGTCTAACAAACACCATATATTTT.

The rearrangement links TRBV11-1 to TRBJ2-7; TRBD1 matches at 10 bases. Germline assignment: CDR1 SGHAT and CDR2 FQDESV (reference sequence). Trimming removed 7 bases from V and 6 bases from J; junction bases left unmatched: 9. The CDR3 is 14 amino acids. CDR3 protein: CASKGTGDVREQYF. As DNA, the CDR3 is TGTGCCAGCAAAGGGACAGGGGATGTACGCGAGCAGTACTTC.

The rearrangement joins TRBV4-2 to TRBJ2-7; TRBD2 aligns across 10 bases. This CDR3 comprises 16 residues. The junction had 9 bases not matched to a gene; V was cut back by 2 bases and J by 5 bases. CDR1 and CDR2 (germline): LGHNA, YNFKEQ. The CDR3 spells CASSQRTSGTAHEQYF. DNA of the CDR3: TGTGCCAGCAGCCAAAGAACTAGCGGGACGGCGCACGAGCAGTACTTC.

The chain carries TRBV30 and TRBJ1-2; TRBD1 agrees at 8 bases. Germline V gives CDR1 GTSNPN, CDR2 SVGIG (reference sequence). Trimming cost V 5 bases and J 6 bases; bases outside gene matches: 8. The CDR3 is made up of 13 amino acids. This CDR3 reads CAWDRGSKDGYTF. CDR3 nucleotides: TGTGCCTGGGACAGGGGAAGCAAGGATGGCTACACCTTC.

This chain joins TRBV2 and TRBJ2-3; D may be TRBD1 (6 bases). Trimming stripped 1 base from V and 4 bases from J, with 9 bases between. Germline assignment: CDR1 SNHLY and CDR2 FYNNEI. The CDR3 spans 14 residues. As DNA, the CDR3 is TGTGCCAGCAGTGAAGTTGGGGGCGCAGATACGCAGTATTTT. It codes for CASSEVGGADTQYF.

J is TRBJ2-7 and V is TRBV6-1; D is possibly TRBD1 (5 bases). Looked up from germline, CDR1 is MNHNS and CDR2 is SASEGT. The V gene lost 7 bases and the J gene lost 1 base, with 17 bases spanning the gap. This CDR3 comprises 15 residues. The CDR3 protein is CASKGAPLGSYEQYF. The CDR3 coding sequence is TGTGCCAGCAAAGGGGCCCCCTTAGGGTCCTACGAGCAGTACTTC.

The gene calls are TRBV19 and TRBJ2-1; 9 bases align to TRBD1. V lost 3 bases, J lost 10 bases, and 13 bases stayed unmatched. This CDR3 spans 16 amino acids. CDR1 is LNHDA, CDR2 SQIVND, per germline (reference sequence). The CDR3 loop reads CASSIGTGTLLGEQFF. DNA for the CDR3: TGTGCCAGTAGTATTGGGACAGGGACCCTCCTAGGAGAGCAGTTCTTC.

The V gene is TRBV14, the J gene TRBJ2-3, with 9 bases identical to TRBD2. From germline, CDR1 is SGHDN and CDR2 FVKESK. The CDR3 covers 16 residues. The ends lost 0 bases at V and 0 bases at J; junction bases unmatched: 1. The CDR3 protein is CASSQDLAGSTDTQYF. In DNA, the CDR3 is TGTGCCAGCAGCCAAGACCTAGCGGGGAGCACAGATACGCAGTATTTT.

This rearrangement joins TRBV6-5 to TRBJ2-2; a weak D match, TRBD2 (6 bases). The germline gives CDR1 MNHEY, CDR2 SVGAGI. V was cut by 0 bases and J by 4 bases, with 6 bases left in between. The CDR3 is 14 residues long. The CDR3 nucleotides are TGTGCCAGCAGTTACTCCGGGGGCACCGGGGAGCTGTTTTTT. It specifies CASSYSGGTGELFF.

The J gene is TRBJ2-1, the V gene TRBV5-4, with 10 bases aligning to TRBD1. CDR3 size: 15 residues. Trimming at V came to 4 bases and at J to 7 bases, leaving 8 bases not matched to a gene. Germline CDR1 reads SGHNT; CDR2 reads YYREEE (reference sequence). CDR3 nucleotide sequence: TGTGCCAGCAGCCCCGGGACAGGGGAGTCAAATGAGCAGTTCTTC. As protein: CASSPGTGESNEQFF. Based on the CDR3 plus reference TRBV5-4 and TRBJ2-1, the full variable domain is ETGVTQSPTHLIKTRGQQVTLRCSSQSGHNTVSWYQQALGQGPQFIFQYYREEENGRGNFPPRFSGLQFPNYSSELNVNALELDDSALYLCASSPGTGESNEQFFGPGTRLTVL.

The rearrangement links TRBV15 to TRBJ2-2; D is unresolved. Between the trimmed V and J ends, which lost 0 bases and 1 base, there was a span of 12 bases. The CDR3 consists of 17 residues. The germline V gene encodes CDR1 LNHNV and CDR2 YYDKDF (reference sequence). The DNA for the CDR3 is TGTGCCACCAGCAGAGACCGTCGACAAGGGAACACCGGGGAGCTGTTTTTT. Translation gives CATSRDRRQGNTGELFF. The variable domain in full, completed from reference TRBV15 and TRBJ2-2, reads DAMVIQNPRYQVTQFGKPVTLSCSQTLNHNVMYWYQQKSSQAPKLLFHYYDKDFNNEADTPDNFQSRRPNTSFCFLDIRSPGLGDTAMYLCATSRDRRQGNTGELFFGEGSRLTVL.

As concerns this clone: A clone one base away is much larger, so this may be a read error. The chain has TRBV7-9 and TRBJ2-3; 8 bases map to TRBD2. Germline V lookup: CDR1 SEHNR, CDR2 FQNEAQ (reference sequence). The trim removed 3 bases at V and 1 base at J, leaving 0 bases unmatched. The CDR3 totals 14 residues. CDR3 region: CASSFSGGTDTQYF. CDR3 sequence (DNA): TGTGCCAGCAGCTTTAGCGGGGGCACAGATACGCAGTATTTT.

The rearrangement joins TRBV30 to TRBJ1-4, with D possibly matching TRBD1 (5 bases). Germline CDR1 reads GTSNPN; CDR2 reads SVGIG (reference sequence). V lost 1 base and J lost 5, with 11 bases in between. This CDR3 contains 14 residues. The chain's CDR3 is CAWSATAGNEKLFF. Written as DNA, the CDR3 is TGTGCCTGGAGTGCGACAGCTGGAAATGAAAAACTGTTTTTT.

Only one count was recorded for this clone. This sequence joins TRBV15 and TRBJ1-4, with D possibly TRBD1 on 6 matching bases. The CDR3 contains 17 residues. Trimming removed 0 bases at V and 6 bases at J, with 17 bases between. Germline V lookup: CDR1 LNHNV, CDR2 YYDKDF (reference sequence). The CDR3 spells CATSRDPKRGLDEKLFF. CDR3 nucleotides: TGTGCCACCAGCAGAGACCCCAAGAGGGGGTTAGATGAAAAACTGTTTTTT.

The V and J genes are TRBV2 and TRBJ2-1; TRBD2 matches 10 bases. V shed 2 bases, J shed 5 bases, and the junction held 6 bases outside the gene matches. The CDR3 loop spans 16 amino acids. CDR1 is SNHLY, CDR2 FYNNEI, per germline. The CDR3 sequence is CASSEWASGGHNEQFF. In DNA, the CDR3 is TGTGCCAGCAGTGAATGGGCTAGCGGGGGCCACAATGAGCAGTTCTTC.

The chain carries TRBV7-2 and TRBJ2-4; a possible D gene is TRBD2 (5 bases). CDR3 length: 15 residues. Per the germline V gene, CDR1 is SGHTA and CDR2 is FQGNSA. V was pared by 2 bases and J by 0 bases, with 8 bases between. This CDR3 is CASSLSGVAKNIQYF. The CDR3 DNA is TGTGCCAGCAGCTTATCCGGGGTAGCCAAAAACATTCAGTACTTC.

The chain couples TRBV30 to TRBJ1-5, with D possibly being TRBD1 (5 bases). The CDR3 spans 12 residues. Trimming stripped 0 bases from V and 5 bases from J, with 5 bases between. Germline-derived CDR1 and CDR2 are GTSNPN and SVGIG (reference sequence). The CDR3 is CAWSVQDQPQHF. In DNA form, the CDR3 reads TGTGCCTGGAGTGTACAGGATCAGCCCCAGCATTTT. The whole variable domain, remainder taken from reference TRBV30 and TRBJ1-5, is SQTIHQWPATLVQPVGSPLSLECTVEGTSNPNLYWYRQAAGRGLQLLFYSVGIGQISSEVPQNLSASRPQDRQFILSSKKLLLSDSGFYLCAWSVQDQPQHFGDGTRLSIL.

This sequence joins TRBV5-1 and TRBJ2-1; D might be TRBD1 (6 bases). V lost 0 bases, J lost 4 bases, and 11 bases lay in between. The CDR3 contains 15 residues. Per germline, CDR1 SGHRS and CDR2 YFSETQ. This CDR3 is CASSLEGRGYNEQFF. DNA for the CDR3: TGCGCCAGCAGCTTGGAAGGCAGGGGATACAATGAGCAGTTCTTC.

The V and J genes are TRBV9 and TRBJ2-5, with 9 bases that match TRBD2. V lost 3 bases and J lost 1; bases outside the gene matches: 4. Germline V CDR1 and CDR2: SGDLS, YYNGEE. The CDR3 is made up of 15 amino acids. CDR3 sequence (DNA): TGTGCCAGCAGCGGTAGCGGGAGATTCCAAGAGACCCAGTACTTC. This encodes CASSGSGRFQETQYF.

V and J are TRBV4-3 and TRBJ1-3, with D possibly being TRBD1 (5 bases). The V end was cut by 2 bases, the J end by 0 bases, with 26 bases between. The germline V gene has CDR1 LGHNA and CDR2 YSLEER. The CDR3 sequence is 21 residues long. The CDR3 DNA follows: TGCGCCAGCAGCCAATATATGGCAGGGCCGTACTTAAGAAACTCTGGAAACACCATATATTTT. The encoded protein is CASSQYMAGPYLRNSGNTIYF.